The 30 T cell receptor beta chains presented below share a single source sample, sequenced in a study of CDR3 diversity in severe acne. TCRdb re-analysed the PCR reads in MiXCR, keeping a single row per CDR3 protein. This sample has almost 85,000 distinct CDR3 sequences, with 45% to 55% found just once. Sequencing was carried out using blood. Receptors were obtained from a male donor in good health, without acne.

This clonotype was observed at least ten times. CDR3 residues: CASSDGQVYNSPLHF. The CDR3 DNA follows: TGTGCCAGCAGTGACGGGCAGGTCTATAATTCACCCCTCCACTTT. The rearrangement joins TRBV2 to TRBJ1-6; D ambiguous. Germline CDR1 SNHLY, CDR2 FYNNEI. The CDR3 is 15 amino acids. Trimming left V 3 bases short and J 3 bases short, with 9 bases between.

This clonotype occurred many times. Here the CDR3 reads CASSPGWGSSYEQYF. CDR3 bases: TGTGCCAGCAGCCCAGGGTGGGGCTCCTCCTACGAGCAGTACTTC. This chain joins TRBV6-5 and TRBJ2-7; D perhaps matches TRBD1 (5 bases). The germline V gene encodes CDR1 MNHEY and CDR2 SVGAGI. Between the trimmed V and J ends, which lost 6 bases and 0 bases, there was a span of 15 bases. The CDR3 consists of 15 residues.

The rearrangement joins TRBV19 to TRBJ1-1, with TRBD1 as a possible D gene (6 bases). V lost 7 bases and J lost 5, with 14 bases in between. CDR1 is LNHDA and CDR2 is SQIVND in the germline V gene (reference sequence). The CDR3 runs 13 residues. The CDR3 protein is CASNHRERTEAFF. For the CDR3, the DNA is TGTGCCAGTAACCACAGGGAAAGGACTGAAGCTTTCTTT. Using reference TRBV19 and TRBJ1-1 for the parts outside the CDR3, the full variable domain is DGGITQSPKYLFRKEGQNVTLSCEQNLNHDAMYWYRQDPGQGLRLIYYSQIVNDFQKGDIAEGYSVSREKKESFPLTVTSAQKNPTAFYLCASNHRERTEAFFGQGTRLTVV.

The rearrangement joins TRBV5-1 to TRBJ2-7; D might be TRBD2 (7 bases). CDR3 size: 14 residues. V was shortened by 0 bases and J by 8 bases, with 15 bases between the two germline ends. Germline V gives CDR1 SGHRS, CDR2 YFSETQ. CDR3 nucleotides: TGCGCCAGCAGCTTGGGCCCCATCGGGGGGCAGCAGTACTTC. Amino acid sequence: CASSLGPIGGQQYF.

Notes on this clonotype: A much larger clone differs from this one at a single base, so this may be a read error. Here the CDR3 omits its conserved ending phenylalanine or tryptophan, so a read error is the likely source. The J gene is TRBJ1-6, the V gene TRBV28; perhaps TRBD1 as D (6 bases). The CDR3 runs 15 residues. Trimming removed 8 bases from V and 9 bases from J, with 20 bases in between. CDR1 and CDR2 (germline): MDHEN, SYDVKM. In nucleotides, the CDR3 is TGTGCCAGCTTTCGGAGCCGGGGGCGGGGTTCACCCCTCCACTTA. It is translated as CASFRSRGRGSPLHL.

The rearrangement joins TRBV24-1 to TRBJ2-5; 8 bases agree with TRBD2. After removal of 3 bases from V and 2 bases from J, the junction contained 1 base not matched to a gene. This CDR3 is 14 amino acids long. The V gene's germline CDR1 is KGHDR and CDR2 SFDVKD. The CDR3 reads CATSDASGQETQYF. CDR3 DNA: TGTGCCACCAGTGATGCTAGCGGGCAAGAGACCCAGTACTTC.

The chain links TRBV18 to TRBJ2-7; D is ambiguous. Trimming stripped 3 bases from V and 3 bases from J, with 9 bases between. The CDR3 totals 13 residues. Germline-derived CDR1 and CDR2 are KGHSH and LQKENI. The CDR3 spells CASSPSQYYEQYF. In nucleotides, the CDR3 is TGTGCCAGCTCACCGTCTCAATACTACGAGCAGTACTTC.

The table lists this clonotype with many counts. The chain has TRBV5-1 and TRBJ1-4, with D possibly matching TRBD1 (5 bases). The CDR3 is made up of 15 amino acids. V lost 3 bases, J lost 6 bases, and 15 bases lay in between. Germline V CDR1 and CDR2: SGHRS, YFSETQ. CDR3 DNA sequence: TGCGCCAGCAGCTGGACGGACGGGGGGGATGAAAAACTGTTTTTT. It codes for CASSWTDGGDEKLFF.

This clonotype has ten or more counts. V gene TRBV28 combines with J gene TRBJ1-2, with no clear D. V shed 4 bases and J shed 8 bases, with 8 bases lying between them. There are 11 residues in the CDR3. Germline values: CDR1 MDHEN, CDR2 SYDVKM. The CDR3 loop reads CASSSGRGYTF. CDR3 nucleotides: TGTGCCAGCAGTTCCGGTCGCGGCTACACCTTC.

V usage is TRBV7-3 and J usage is TRBJ2-5; the match to TRBD2 covers 7 bases. The CDR3 consists of 14 residues. CDR1 is SGHTA, CDR2 FQGTGA, per germline. The V gene end was trimmed by 6 bases and the J gene end by 5 bases; junction bases not matched to a gene: 9. CDR3 sequence reads: CASRPSGVMETQYF. The CDR3 nucleotides read TGTGCCAGCAGACCCAGCGGGGTGATGGAGACCCAGTACTTC.

This clonotype was observed at least ten times. Here the CDR3 reads CASSSDGTLEQYF. For the CDR3, the DNA is TGTGCCAGCAGCTCGGACGGGACCTTGGAGCAGTACTTC. This chain links TRBV7-9 with TRBJ2-7, with D perhaps matching TRBD1 or TRBD2 (5 bases each). CDR3 size: 13 residues. Germline V gene data show CDR1 as SEHNR and CDR2 as FQNEAQ (reference sequence). The V gene lost 4 bases and the J gene lost 7 bases, with 14 bases spanning the gap.

Notes on this clonotype: The CDR3 does not end in the conserved phenylalanine or tryptophan, so this is likely a read error. The chain carries TRBV19 and TRBJ1-6; 8 nucleotides agree with TRBD1. Per the germline V gene, CDR1 is LNHDA and CDR2 is SQIVND (reference sequence). This CDR3 contains 14 residues. V lost 9 bases, J lost 10 bases, and 11 bases stayed unmatched. CDR3: CASSPGQGSSPLHL. In DNA, the CDR3 is TGTGCCAGCAGCCCCGGACAGGGTAGCTCACCCCTCCACCTT.

About this clonotype: A read error may explain this, as a much larger clone is one base away. V gene TRBV28 combines with J gene TRBJ2-7; D is unclear. Germline V lookup: CDR1 MDHEN, CDR2 SYDVKM. V was cut by 1 base and J by 6 bases, with 16 bases left in between. This CDR3 region has 15 residues. CDR3 nucleotides: TGTGCCAGCAGTTTATTCCTCGGCAACCACGGCGAGCAGTACTTC. Translation gives CASSLFLGNHGEQYF.

In regard to this clonotype: This CDR3 is missing its conserved last phenylalanine or tryptophan, likely due to a read error. It is unclear where the CDR3 begins or ends on the DNA, so no DNA is shown, and the CDR3 is as TCRdb lists it. The chain uses TRBV19 and TRBJ1-2. Per germline, CDR1 LNHDA and CDR2 SQIVND (reference sequence). The CDR3 extends over 9 residues, inclusive of both ends. CDR3 protein: CASSTVAAY.

The chain employs TRBV28 and TRBJ2-2; TRBD1 is a possible D gene (6 bases). The CDR3 has 11 residues. Trimming removed 3 bases from V and 13 bases from J, with 9 bases in between. Looked up from germline, CDR1 is MDHEN and CDR2 is SYDVKM. In DNA form, the CDR3 reads TGTGCCAGCAGTTTTAGCAGGGGGCTGTTTTTT. Its translation is CASSFSRGLFF.

As for this clonotype: A read error may produce the germline difference seen at one junction end. J is TRBJ2-3 and V is TRBV28; TRBD2 matches 11 bases. Germline-derived CDR1 and CDR2 are MDHEN and SYDVKM. This CDR3 is built from 16 residues. CDR3 in DNA: TGTGCCAGCAGTTTCGTCCTAGCGGGGGGCACAAATACGCAGTATTTT. As protein: CASSFVLAGGTNTQYF.

The chain employs TRBV25-1 and TRBJ1-5, with D perhaps TRBD1 (6 bases). Germline CDR1 is MGHDK and CDR2 is SYGVNS. V dropped 9 bases and J dropped 8 bases, with 17 bases sitting between them. This CDR3 comprises 13 residues. Here the CDR3 DNA reads TGTGCCAGTGAGGCAGGGGACATCAAGCCCCAGCATTTT. It encodes CASEAGDIKPQHF.

On this clonotype: A junction end diverges from the germline sequence, so it may reflect a read error. The V and J genes are TRBV7-7 and TRBJ2-7, with a possible D match to TRBD2 (6 bases). Germline CDR1 SSHAT, CDR2 FNYEAQ (reference sequence). The CDR3 extends over 18 amino acids. CDR3 region: CASSLAESGGAPYYEQYF. The DNA for the CDR3 is TGTGCTAGCAGCTTAGCGGAATCGGGCGGGGCTCCTTACTACGAGCAGTACTTC.

Of note for this clonotype: No DNA is shown, since the ends of the CDR3 on it are uncertain; the CDR3 is the one TCRdb lists. CDR3 region: CASSYSRVWQVGQYFGPGTIYF. This chain uses TRBV6-5 with TRBJ1-3; the table's TRBD1 call for D was not verified on the DNA. The CDR3 contains 22 residues when both ends are counted. CDR1 is MNHEY, CDR2 SVGAGI, per germline.

The chain recombines TRBV20-1 with TRBJ1-2; no definite D call. V was clipped by 6 bases and J by 2 bases, with 10 bases between them. The CDR3 totals 12 residues. Germline values: CDR1 DFQATT, CDR2 SNEGSKA (reference sequence). For the CDR3, the DNA is TGCAGTGCCTACCCTGCAAACTATGGCTACACCTTC. Its protein is CSAYPANYGYTF.

CDR3 in DNA: TGTGCCACCAGTGACCCAGGACTAGCGGAGTACGAGCAGTACTTC. Protein: CATSDPGLAEYEQYF. The genes are TRBV24-1 and TRBJ2-7, with TRBD2 identical over 10 bases. The CDR3 contains 15 residues. CDR1 KGHDR and CDR2 SFDVKD come from the germline V gene. V lost 4 bases, J lost 4 bases, and 6 bases stayed unmatched.

The J gene is TRBJ1-5, the V gene TRBV24-1, with D tentatively TRBD1 (5 bases). Germline CDR1 KGHDR, CDR2 SFDVKD. V gave up 5 bases and J gave up 4 bases, with 8 bases separating them. The CDR3 length is 13 residues. The CDR3 nucleotides read TGTGCCACCAGTGGAGACAGAAATCAGCCCCAGCATTTT. Translating gives CATSGDRNQPQHF.

Details on this clonotype: An end of the junction does not agree with germline; a read error may underlie this. This chain links TRBV20-1 with TRBJ1-2; D not resolved. Germline V lookup: CDR1 DFQATT, CDR2 SNEGSKA (reference sequence). The CDR3 loop spans 11 amino acids. The CDR3 region has the DNA TGCAGTGATAGAGTGGGTCGTGGCTACACCTTC. Amino acids: CSDRVGRGYTF.

The chain carries TRBV29-1 and TRBJ2-7; the match to TRBD2 covers 8 bases. Germline CDR1 and CDR2: SQVTM and ANQGSEA. V was clipped by 4 bases and J by 4 bases; unmatched bases: 6. The CDR3 covers 13 residues. The CDR3 DNA reads as TGCAGCGTTGCTCGTAGCGGGACGTACGAGCAGTACTTC. It specifies CSVARSGTYEQYF.

The chain couples TRBV29-1 to TRBJ1-1; possibly TRBD1 for D (5 bases). CDR3 length: 11 amino acids. The germline CDR1 and CDR2 sequences are SQVTM and ANQGSEA. Deletions cut 6 bases from V and 4 bases from J, with 9 bases between. The CDR3 coding sequence is TGCAGCGTCGGACACAGCACTGAAGCTTTCTTT. It encodes CSVGHSTEAFF.

This clonotype showed up just a few times. The gene calls are TRBV6-5 and TRBJ2-7; 8 bases map to TRBD1. The CDR3 is 13 amino acids. The V gene's germline CDR1 is MNHEY and CDR2 SVGAGI. J gave up 3 bases and V 5 bases, and 3 bases lay outside the gene matches. CDR3 DNA: TGTGCCAGCAGTGCCGGGACAGGCTACGAGCAGTACTTC. Its translation: CASSAGTGYEQYF.

This clonotype occurred many times. This chain uses TRBV29-1 with TRBJ1-4; D unclear. Germline CDR1 and CDR2: SQVTM and ANQGSEA. CDR3 length equals 13 residues. The V end lost 6 bases, the J end lost 3 bases, and 11 bases lay between the germline ends. The CDR3 sequence: CSVETASNEKLFF. CDR3 bases: TGCAGCGTCGAGACTGCGTCTAATGAAAAACTGTTTTTT.

The chain combines TRBV20-1 with TRBJ1-2; D is perhaps TRBD1 (5 bases). This CDR3 has 13 residues. V gave up 0 bases and J gave up 8 bases, with 13 bases separating them. The V gene's germline CDR1 is DFQATT and CDR2 SNEGSKA (reference sequence). CDR3 region: CSAREAGVRGYTF. The CDR3 DNA sequence: TGCAGTGCTAGAGAAGCGGGGGTACGAGGCTACACCTTC.

The chain links TRBV7-9 to TRBJ1-1; D is unresolved. The CDR3 contains 15 residues. CDR1 SEHNR and CDR2 FQNEAQ come from the germline V gene (reference sequence). With 5 bases removed from V and 1 base from J, the gap between germline ends came to 14 bases. The chain's CDR3 is CASSPDAGSNTEAFF. Written as DNA, the CDR3 is TGTGCCAGCAGCCCCGACGCGGGGTCGAACACTGAAGCTTTCTTT.

The rearrangement links TRBV20-1 to TRBJ2-3; 7 bases are shared with TRBD1. V lost 6 bases to trimming and J lost 0 bases; unmatched junction nucleotides: 9. There are 15 residues in the CDR3. Germline V lookup: CDR1 DFQATT, CDR2 SNEGSKA (reference sequence). In nucleotides, the CDR3 is TGCAGTGCAACACCCGGGACAGATAGCACAGATACGCAGTATTTT. Protein product: CSATPGTDSTDTQYF.